This entry lists 15 T cell receptor beta chains sequenced from one sample in a study of blood T cells in healthy people across ages. Next came a second PCR, run for roughly 6 to 11 cycles, which used a sample-barcoded 5' primer along with a J-beta primer mix. TCRdb reprocessed the 5' RACE reads with MiXCR, giving one entry per CDR3 protein. The sample holds around 1,600,000 distinct CDR3 sequences, about 45% seen once. What was sequenced was blood. Receptor source: a woman aged 18-29 years in good health.

This chain joins TRBV7-2 and TRBJ2-1; D unclear. V lost 6 bases and J lost 3, with 12 bases in between. CDR1 SGHTA and CDR2 FQGNSA come from the germline V gene. This CDR3 spans 14 amino acids. This CDR3 is CASRIGSGYNEQFF. The CDR3 DNA sequence: TGTGCCAGCAGGATAGGGTCTGGCTACAATGAGCAGTTCTTC.

The V and J genes are TRBV6-5 and TRBJ1-4; TRBD1 might be the D (6 bases). This CDR3 comprises 15 residues. V was cut by 4 bases and J by 7 bases, with 16 bases left in between. Germline V gene data show CDR1 as MNHEY and CDR2 as SVGAGI. In DNA, the CDR3 is TGTGCCAGCAGTTCGGGGGGCGGGGATGGTGAAAAACTGTTTTTT. Translating it yields CASSSGGGDGEKLFF.

There are a few counts of this clonotype. CDR3 bases: TGCGCCAGCAGCTTTGAGATCGGGTTGGCTTTCGAGCAGTACTTC. Its translation: CASSFEIGLAFEQYF. The chain recombines TRBV5-1 with TRBJ2-4; no definite D call. The J call may be in error: the DNA end matches TRBJ2-7 better. The CDR3 has 15 amino acids. Germline V gene lookup returns CDR1 SGHRS and CDR2 YFSETQ.

There are a few counts of this clonotype. The chain recombines TRBV6-2 or TRBV6-3 with TRBJ2-5; D gene unclear. Deletions cut 7 bases from V and 4 bases from J, with 13 bases between. The CDR3 totals 13 residues. Germline values: CDR1 MNHEY, CDR2 SVGEGT. This chain's CDR3 is CASKGSWRETQYF. The CDR3 DNA reads TGTGCCAGCAAGGGTAGCTGGCGAGAGACCCAGTACTTC.

The genes are TRBV7-9 and TRBJ2-5; D may be TRBD2 (6 bases). The CDR3 sequence is 14 residues long. Germline values: CDR1 SEHNR, CDR2 FQNEAQ (reference sequence). The V and J ends lost 3 bases and 2 bases respectively, with 10 bases between them. As DNA, the CDR3 is TGTGCCAGCAGCTTTCCGACTAGACAAGAGACCCAGTACTTC. Translated, it gives CASSFPTRQETQYF.

The chain joins TRBV12-3 or TRBV12-4 to TRBJ1-1; 7 nucleotides line up with TRBD1. The CDR3 spans 14 residues. Trimming cost V 5 bases and J 1 base; bases outside gene matches: 4. CDR3 nucleotides: TGTGCCAGCAGTGAGGGGGCCTGGAACACTGAAGCTTTCTTT. Translated, it gives CASSEGAWNTEAFF.

The genes are TRBV20-1 and TRBJ1-1; TRBD1 matches at 8 bases. There are 13 residues in the CDR3. Germline V gene sequence: CDR1 DFQATT, CDR2 SNEGSKA (reference sequence). The trim removed 4 bases at V and 5 bases at J, leaving 6 bases unmatched. The CDR3 spells CSAKRDRQTEAFF. The CDR3 coding sequence is TGCAGTGCTAAAAGGGACAGGCAGACTGAAGCTTTCTTT.

This clonotype was seen a handful of times. The DNA of the CDR3 is TGTGCCATCAGTGGGGACAGTCAAGAGACCCAGTACTTC. This encodes CAISGDSQETQYF. This sequence joins TRBV10-3 and TRBJ2-5; 7 positions agree with TRBD1. This CDR3 region has 13 residues. V lost 4 bases and J lost 2; bases outside the gene matches: 1. Germline V gene sequence: CDR1 ENHRY, CDR2 SYGVKD.

This clonotype was seen more than once but under ten times. V is TRBV20-1 and J is TRBJ2-7; 7 nucleotides match TRBD2. V lost 4 bases and J lost 2; bases outside the gene matches: 5. Germline CDR1 DFQATT, CDR2 SNEGSKA (reference sequence). CDR3 length equals 13 residues. The CDR3 coding sequence is TGCAGTGCTAACAGCGGGGATACCTACGAGCAGTACTTC. Its translation is CSANSGDTYEQYF.

CDR3 coding DNA: TGCAGTGCTAGACCCGGACAGGGGCGCGAGCAGTACTTC. Amino acids: CSARPGQGREQYF. This chain connects TRBV20-1 to TRBJ2-7; 9 bases map to TRBD1. From germline, CDR1 is DFQATT and CDR2 SNEGSKA (reference sequence). The trim removed 2 bases at V and 6 bases at J, leaving 5 bases unmatched. This CDR3 contains 13 residues.

The genes are TRBV19 and TRBJ2-1; 8 bases agree with TRBD2. The CDR3 is made up of 15 amino acids. The germline V gene encodes CDR1 LNHDA and CDR2 SQIVND (reference sequence). Unmatched junction bases numbered 12, after V lost 10 bases and J lost 4 bases. The CDR3 loop reads CATTLSSGGYNEQFF. The DNA of the CDR3 is TGTGCCACTACTCTATCAAGCGGGGGTTACAATGAGCAGTTCTTC.

V usage is TRBV7-8 and J usage is TRBJ2-5; unclear D gene. The germline V gene has CDR1 SGHVS and CDR2 FQNEAQ. Trimming removed 1 base from V and 1 base from J, with 7 bases in between. The CDR3 sequence is 14 residues long. The CDR3 region is CASSLVEAQETQYF. The CDR3 coding sequence is TGTGCCAGCAGCTTAGTAGAGGCCCAAGAGACCCAGTACTTC.

Only one count was recorded for this clonotype. The chain is built from TRBV2 and TRBJ2-1; TRBD2 aligns across 15 bases. The germline V gene encodes CDR1 SNHLY and CDR2 FYNNEI. Trimming cost V 4 bases and J 15 bases; bases outside gene matches: 7. The CDR3 contains 14 residues. The DNA for the CDR3 is TGTGCCAGCAGTGTAGGGACTAGCGGGAGGACCCGGTTCTTC. It translates to CASSVGTSGRTRFF.

Worth noting for this clonotype: One junction end does not reproduce the germline sequence, and a read error may be involved. The chain uses TRBV20-1 and TRBJ2-1; 8 bases match TRBD2. Germline V gene sequence: CDR1 DFQATT, CDR2 SNEGSKA (reference sequence). The CDR3 has 15 residues. The CDR3 DNA follows: TGCGGTGCTAGAGATAGACTAGCGTCCTACAATGAGCAGTTCTTC. Protein product: CGARDRLASYNEQFF.

This clonotype was counted at least ten times. A junction boundary mismatches the germline segment, possibly from a read error. The chain is built from TRBV7-9 and TRBJ1-5; D gene unclear. The CDR3 sequence is 13 residues long. Germline values: CDR1 SEHNR, CDR2 FQNEAQ (reference sequence). The CDR3: CASSLAGYQPQHF. DNA of the CDR3: TGTGCCAGCAGTTTAGCGGGGTATCAGCCCCAGCATTTT.